The next 5 T cell receptor beta chains were all read from a single sample in a study of blood T cell repertoires in COVID-19. Assay: immunoSEQ multiplex PCR; the TCRdb copy retains only in-frame clones and omits some. The table includes some 69,000 clones, approximately 79% detected once. Sequencing input: peripheral blood. The source of these receptors is a human donor in a cohort sampled during active COVID-19.

The chain uses TRBV3-1 (or the pseudogene TRBV3-2) and TRBJ2-5; 8 bases line up with TRBD1. The CDR3 runs 15 residues. Losses at the gene ends were 3 bases for V and 5 bases for J; bases not matched to a gene: 8. Germline CDR1 LGHDT, CDR2 YNNKEL (reference sequence). CDR3 amino acids: CASSHPQGGTETQYF. The CDR3 DNA reads as TGTGCCAGCAGCCATCCACAGGGGGGAACGGAGACCCAGTACTTC.

This clone was counted a single time. This chain links TRBV5-1 with TRBJ2-3; 13 nucleotides match TRBD2. This CDR3 region has 14 residues. In germline, CDR1 is SGHRS, CDR2 YFSETQ. V shed 8 bases and J 4 bases; nucleotides not matched to a gene: 4. CDR3 protein: CASQTSGGSDTQYF. CDR3 in DNA: TGCGCCAGTCAGACTAGCGGGGGGTCAGATACGCAGTATTTT.

The table lists this clone with a count of one. The genes are TRBV10-3 and TRBJ2-1; 7 bases fit TRBD2. Germline V gene data show CDR1 as ENHRY and CDR2 as SYGVKD. The CDR3 is 14 amino acids. J lost 3 bases, V lost 6 bases, and 5 bases had no gene match. Here the CDR3 reads CAIRRLANYNEQFF. CDR3 coding DNA: TGTGCCATCAGACGACTAGCTAACTACAATGAGCAGTTCTTC.

V usage is TRBV5-1 and J usage is TRBJ2-5, with 15 bases identical to TRBD2. In germline, CDR1 is SGHRS, CDR2 YFSETQ. The CDR3 is 17 amino acids. With V trimmed by 0 bases and J by 5 bases, 5 bases remained unmatched. CDR3 in DNA: TGCGCCAGCAGCTTGGGGACTAGCGGGAGGGCGACGGAGACCCAGTACTTC. As protein: CASSLGTSGRATETQYF.

The genes are TRBV6-5 and TRBJ1-5, with 8 bases fitting TRBD1. With 2 bases clipped from V and 6 bases from J, the junction kept 6 bases outside the gene matches. CDR1 and CDR2 from the germline V gene are MNHEY and SVGAGI. The CDR3 length is 15 residues. CDR3 protein: CASSYGQGAGQPQHF. The CDR3 nucleotides are TGTGCCAGCAGTTACGGGCAGGGGGCCGGTCAGCCCCAGCATTTT.